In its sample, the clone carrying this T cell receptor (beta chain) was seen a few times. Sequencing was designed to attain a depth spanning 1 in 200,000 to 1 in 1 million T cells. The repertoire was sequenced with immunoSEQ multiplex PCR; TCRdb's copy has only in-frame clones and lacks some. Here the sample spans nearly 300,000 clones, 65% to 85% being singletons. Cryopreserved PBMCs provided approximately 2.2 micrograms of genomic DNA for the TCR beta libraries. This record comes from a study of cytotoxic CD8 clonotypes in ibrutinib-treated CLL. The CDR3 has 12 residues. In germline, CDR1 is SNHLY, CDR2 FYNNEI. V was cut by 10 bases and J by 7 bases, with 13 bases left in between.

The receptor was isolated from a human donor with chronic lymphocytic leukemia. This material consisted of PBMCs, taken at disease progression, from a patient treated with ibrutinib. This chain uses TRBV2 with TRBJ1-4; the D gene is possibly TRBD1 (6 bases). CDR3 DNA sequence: TGTGCCACCACAGGGTTGGGTGAAAAACTGTTTTTT. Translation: CATTGLGEKLFF.